These 8 T cell receptor beta chains originate from one sample sequenced in a study of T cells in Graves' hyperthyroidism and ophthalmopathy. RNA transcripts provided the source from which TCR beta CDR3 regions were amplified. The HTBI primer set served for first-round RT-PCR of the TCR CDR3. TCRdb ran MiXCR on the multiplex PCR reads and lists one entry per CDR3 protein. The sample holds a few hundred thousand distinct CDR3 sequences; around 20% are singletons and the top ten take 26%. The specimen was blood. The source is a man aged 18 to 35 with Graves' hyperthyroidism.

The chain links TRBV4-1 to TRBJ2-4; D not certain. V lost 1 base, J lost 0 bases, and 10 bases lay in between. The CDR3 loop spans 16 amino acids. From germline, CDR1 is MGHRA and CDR2 YSYEKL. The CDR3 region is CASSQGALGAKNIQYF. The DNA for the CDR3 is TGCGCCAGCAGCCAAGGGGCCTTAGGAGCCAAAAACATTCAGTACTTC.

This clonotype was picked up one time. One base away lies a much larger clone, so this may be a sequencing read error. The V gene is TRBV28, the J gene TRBJ2-7; 7 bases line up with TRBD1. This CDR3 spans 14 amino acids. Germline CDR1 and CDR2: MDHEN and SYDVKM. After removal of 7 bases from V and 4 bases from J, the junction contained 10 bases not matched to a gene. CDR3 coding DNA: TGTGCCAGCACCCCCACCAGGGGGACGTACGAGCAGTACGTC. Translation gives CASTPTRGTYEQYV.

This clonotype was seen at least ten times. The chain carries TRBV2 and TRBJ2-5; D is ambiguous. Germline CDR1 is SNHLY and CDR2 is FYNNEI. V lost 7 bases and J lost 5, with 11 bases in between. The CDR3 contains 12 residues. This CDR3 reads CASTAPPETQYF. In DNA, the CDR3 is TGTGCCAGCACCGCACCCCCGGAGACCCAGTACTTC. Full variable domain (missing parts from reference TRBV2 and TRBJ2-5): EPEVTQTPSHQVTQMGQEVILRCVPISNHLYFYWYRQILGQKVEFLVSFYNNEISEKSEIFDDQFSVERPDGSNFTLKIRSTKLEDSAMYFCASTAPPETQYFGPGTRLLVL.

The table lists this clonotype with many counts. The rearrangement links TRBV3-1 to TRBJ2-4; TRBD1 might be the D (6 bases). Germline assignment: CDR1 LGHDT and CDR2 YNNKEL (reference sequence). V lost 4 bases and J lost 6, with 13 bases in between. This CDR3 is built from 14 residues. Here the CDR3 DNA reads TGTGCCAGCAGCCTCTGGGGGCCTGGAAACATTCAGTACTTC. It yields the protein CASSLWGPGNIQYF.

This clonotype was observed a few times. The gene calls are TRBV11-1 and TRBJ2-7, with D perhaps TRBD1 or TRBD2 (5 bases each). The CDR3 spans 13 residues. Trimming cost V 7 bases and J 2 bases, with 12 bases left between them. Per the germline V gene, CDR1 is SGHAT and CDR2 is FQDESV (reference sequence). Here the CDR3 reads CASKGDGPYEQYF. In DNA form, the CDR3 reads TGTGCCAGCAAAGGGGACGGTCCCTACGAGCAGTACTTC.

This clonotype was observed many times. The V call is TRBV5-1, the J call TRBJ2-7, with D tentatively TRBD1 (6 bases). Trimming left V 0 bases short and J 5 bases short, with 9 bases between. The CDR3 runs to 13 residues. The germline gives CDR1 SGHRS, CDR2 YFSETQ. CDR3 amino acids: CASSLGGRDEQYF. CDR3 DNA sequence: TGCGCCAGCAGCTTGGGGGGGCGTGACGAGCAGTACTTC.

Ten or more counts support this clonotype. V is TRBV2 and J is TRBJ2-5; no clear D gene. V was shortened by 0 bases and J by 5 bases, with 16 bases between the two germline ends. From germline, CDR1 is SNHLY and CDR2 FYNNEI. The CDR3 spans 16 residues. Here the CDR3 DNA reads TGTGCCAGCAGTGAAGCGCTTCCGGCAGCTTGGGAGACCCAGTACTTC. Residues: CASSEALPAAWETQYF.

This clonotype was found a few times. This sequence joins TRBV6-2 or TRBV6-3 and TRBJ2-2; unclear D gene. CDR1 MNHEY and CDR2 SVGEGT come from the germline V gene. CDR3 length: 18 residues. V was pared by 0 bases and J by 1 base, with 15 bases between. CDR3: CASSYSVVGRGNTGELFF. The CDR3 DNA follows: TGTGCCAGCAGTTACTCGGTGGTAGGCCGAGGGAACACCGGGGAGCTGTTTTTT.